This T cell receptor beta chain was documented in a study of cytomegalovirus exposure and HLA in healthy donors. On the study more broadly: T cells numbering about 180 million yielded more than 95 million unique TCR beta sequences in an earlier analysis. Study-wide results and limits: As immune exposure information, only CMV serostatus was available.

With 60 Vbeta and 13 Jbeta primers, the PCR was carried out. This table comes from immunoSEQ multiplex PCR, and its TCRdb copy is limited to in-frame clones, with some not included. The sample contains 150,000 or so clones, around four fifths of which appear only once. A few counts support this clone. No antigen is known for it. V was pared by 3 bases and J by 1 base, with 10 bases between. Germline V gene data show CDR1 as SGDLS and CDR2 as YYNGEE. The CDR3 covers 15 residues. This sequence joins TRBV9 and TRBJ2-2; tentatively, D is TRBD1 (6 bases). The receptor was derived from a young man in good health and CMV-seronegative. Sequencing was done on a sample of PBMCs. The CDR3 loop reads CASSGPQGNTGELFF. The CDR3, as DNA: TGTGCCAGCAGCGGACCACAGGGGAACACCGGGGAGCTGTTTTTT.